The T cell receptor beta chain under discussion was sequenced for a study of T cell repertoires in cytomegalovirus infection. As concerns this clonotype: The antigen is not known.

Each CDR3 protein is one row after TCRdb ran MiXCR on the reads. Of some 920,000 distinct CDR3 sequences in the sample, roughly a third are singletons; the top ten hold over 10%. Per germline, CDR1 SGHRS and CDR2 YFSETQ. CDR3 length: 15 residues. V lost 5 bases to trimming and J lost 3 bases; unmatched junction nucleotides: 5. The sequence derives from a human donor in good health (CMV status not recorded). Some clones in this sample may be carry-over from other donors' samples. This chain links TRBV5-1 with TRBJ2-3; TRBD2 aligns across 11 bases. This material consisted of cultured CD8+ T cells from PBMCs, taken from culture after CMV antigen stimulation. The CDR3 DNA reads TGCGCCAGCAGGGCGACTAGCGGGACGACAGATACGCAGTATTTT. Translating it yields CASRATSGTTDTQYF.